The sequence of this TCR beta chain was determined in a study of T cell repertoires in cytomegalovirus infection. Study outcomes and limitations: Within the response measured ex vivo, HLA-C-restricted CMV-specific TCR beta clonotypes were dominant.

In its sample, this clonotype was seen a few times. Its matching antigen is unknown. TCRdb re-called the reads with MiXCR, one entry per CDR3 protein. The sample consists of 90,000 to 130,000 distinct CDR3 sequences, around 10% of them appearing once. V shed 3 bases and J shed 5 bases, with 11 bases lying between them. This CDR3 comprises 13 residues. Germline CDR1 reads GTSNPN; CDR2 reads SVGIG (reference sequence). The material sequenced was PBMCs, sequenced either directly or after in vitro stimulation (not recorded which). The chain employs TRBV30 and TRBJ1-5; a possible D gene is TRBD1 (6 bases). The TCR comes from a human donor in good health (CMV status not recorded). Some clones in this sample may be carry-over from other donors' samples. The CDR3 is CAWSAQGYQPQHF. CDR3 sequence (DNA): TGTGCCTGGAGCGCACAGGGTTATCAGCCCCAGCATTTT. Complete variable domain (other parts from reference TRBV30 and TRBJ1-5): SQTIHQWPATLVQPVGSPLSLECTVEGTSNPNLYWYRQAAGRGLQLLFYSVGIGQISSEVPQNLSASRPQDRQFILSSKKLLLSDSGFYLCAWSAQGYQPQHFGDGTRLSIL.